This is a list of T cell receptor beta chains from one sample in a study of radiation and T cells in renal cell carcinoma. This table comes from immunoSEQ multiplex PCR, and its TCRdb copy is limited to in-frame clones, with some not included. Seen here are some 58,000 clones, around 81% observed once, and the top ten hold 6.5% to 8%. This specimen consisted of blood, obtained from a patient whose treatment included radiotherapy and nephrectomy. These TCRs come from a man aged 55 to 69 with renal cell carcinoma. CDR3s include the opening cysteine and the closing phenylalanine or tryptophan. The order of the fields is clone size, J gene, V gene, CDR3 protein. Size values are once, few and many counts, or a class for expanded clones, and some rows have none.

size: NA; J: TRBJ2-7; V: TRBV6-5; CDR3: CASSYGRAYEQYF
size: NA; J: TRBJ2-7; V: TRBV18; CDR3: CASSPQTGEEQYF
size: NA; J: TRBJ2-7; V: TRBV20-1; CDR3: CSARGGYEQYF
size: NA; J: TRBJ2-2; V: TRBV6-6; CDR3: CASSYPQDRGPGELFF
size: NA; J: TRBJ1-4; V: TRBV9; CDR3: CASSVRADLNEKLFF
size: NA; J: TRBJ1-4; V: TRBV27; CDR3: CASSLRVYNEKLFF
size: NA; J: TRBJ2-1; V: TRBV25-1; CDR3: CASSGFSHYNEQFF
size: NA; J: TRBJ1-1; V: TRBV25-1; CDR3: CASSEFAGEAFF
size: few; J: TRBJ1-5; V: TRBV10-3; CDR3: CAIRGTGGQPQHF
size: NA; J: TRBJ2-1; V: TRBV7-3; CDR3: CASSLTSYNEQFF
size: NA; J: TRBJ1-3; V: TRBV9; CDR3: CASSIGGEYGNTIYF
size: NA; J: TRBJ1-5; V: TRBV6-5; CDR3: CASGRGFNQPQHF
size: NA; J: TRBJ1-4; V: TRBV10-3; CDR3: CAISGGGTTNEKLFF
size: NA; J: TRBJ2-2; V: TRBV30; CDR3: CAWSGLLVGELFF
size: NA; J: TRBJ2-3; V: TRBV10-3; CDR3: CAISESRAGASTDTQYF
size: NA; J: TRBJ1-1; V: TRBV19; CDR3: CASRQSYTEAFF
size: NA; J: TRBJ2-7; V: TRBV6-1; CDR3: CASSGALGPIYEQYF
size: NA; J: TRBJ1-2; V: TRBV6-5; CDR3: CASRPYLGSYGYTF
size: NA; J: TRBJ1-1; V: TRBV27; CDR3: CASSQRQTLEAFF
size: NA; J: TRBJ2-3; V: TRBV7-3; CDR3: CASSLGLAVSTDTQYF
size: once; J: TRBJ1-1; V: TRBV6-5; CDR3: CASSKGAVTEAFF
size: NA; J: TRBJ2-3; V: TRBV11-2; CDR3: CASSTHSQRGDTQYF
size: NA; J: TRBJ2-2; V: TRBV7-2; CDR3: CASSFGGSGELFF
size: NA; J: TRBJ1-6; V: TRBV10-2; CDR3: CASSEDRGLRNSPLHF
size: NA; J: TRBJ2-1; V: TRBV12-5; CDR3: CASGPGTSFYNEQFF
size: NA; J: TRBJ2-5; V: TRBV5-1; CDR3: CASSFLFQGPETQYF
size: NA; J: TRBJ1-2; V: TRBV15; CDR3: CATSIDPGRGGYGYTF
size: once; J: TRBJ2-1; V: TRBV4-1; CDR3: CASSREERGGYNEQFF
size: NA; J: TRBJ2-5; V: TRBV6-5; CDR3: CASSYSSQTRRETQYF
size: NA; J: TRBJ2-1; V: TRBV18; CDR3: CASSPSAGAYNEQFF
size: once; J: TRBJ2-3; V: TRBV7-2; CDR3: CASSLEAGVDTQYF
size: once; J: TRBJ1-2; V: TRBV5-1; CDR3: CASSDRGPNYGYTF
size: NA; J: TRBJ2-2; V: TRBV5-1; CDR3: CASSLDSTGELFF
size: once; J: TRBJ2-1; V: TRBV18; CDR3: CASSPRAGVYNEQFF
size: NA; J: TRBJ1-2; V: TRBV7-2; CDR3: CASSTMRDGYTF
size: NA; J: TRBJ1-1; V: TRBV6-1; CDR3: CASSTTGPALAFF
size: NA; J: TRBJ1-1; V: TRBV6-4; CDR3: CASQGPAGNTEAFF
size: NA; J: TRBJ1-1; V: TRBV7-2; CDR3: CASSFSRANTEAFF
size: NA; J: TRBJ2-2; V: TRBV14; CDR3: CASSRVGGTGELFF
size: NA; J: TRBJ2-3; V: TRBV6-5; CDR3: CASSRGARTDTQYF
size: many; J: TRBJ1-4; V: TRBV5-1; CDR3: CASSLEWATNEKLFF
size: NA; J: TRBJ2-2; V: TRBV15; CDR3: CATSRAGQGLISGELFF